This T cell receptor (beta chain) was observed in a study of OX40 agonist ivuxolimab in advanced cancers. For context, the study as a whole: Ivuxolimab, which targeted the costimulatory receptor OX40 (CD134), was an agonistic, fully human IgG2 monoclonal antibody. Intravenous ivuxolimab was administered to patients every 2 weeks at six dose levels: 0.01, 0.1, 0.3, 1.5, 3 and 10 mg/kg. Of the 50 or so patients in dose escalation, about 20 had hepatocellular carcinoma, around 15 had melanoma, 9 had renal cell carcinoma and 9 had head and neck cancer. In the dose-escalation cohort, 65% to 85% of patients were male, and the mean age was roughly 60 years with a range of roughly 20 to 85. Patients were allowed to have had prior anti-PD-1, anti-PD-L1 or anti-CTLA-4 therapy, and around 43% of the dose-escalation patients had been treated with checkpoint inhibitors. Partial responses occurred in three dose-escalation patients, of whom one had hepatocellular carcinoma and two had cutaneous melanoma. Peripheral TCRbeta sequencing aimed to test whether ivuxolimab altered TCR sequence diversity and caused clonal T-cell expansion. The paper describes the monotherapy dose-escalation part (N of about 52 patients) of the phase I trial of ivuxolimab.

The paper as a whole reports these results and caveats: In the 0.1-3.0 mg/kg groups, partial responders were among the patients with the lowest normalized peripheral clonal expansion, particularly in CD8+ T cells. After ivuxolimab, CD8+ T cells had more expanded clones than CD4+ T cells on average. The antigen specificity of the clonally expanded peripheral T cells was not determined. At doses of 0.1 to 3.0 mg/kg, clonal expansion of both CD4+ and CD8+ blood T cells was observed from baseline to week 6. Low levels of normalized T-cell clonal expansion were also shown by some nonresponding patients.

The trial excluded patients who had a history of autoimmune disease or were on systemic immunosuppression. Peripheral blood for TCR sequencing was collected from all dose cohorts at baseline, on cycle 4 day 1, and on cycle 7 day 1. Samples came from an open-label, multicenter, first-in-human phase I dose-escalation trial of ivuxolimab. Adults with locally advanced or metastatic melanoma, renal cell carcinoma, hepatocellular carcinoma or head and neck squamous cell carcinoma were enrolled in the trial. Before TCR sequencing, CD4+ T cells and CD8+ T cells were sorted from peripheral blood as separate populations. To sequence the TCRbeta CDR3 region, genomic DNA was isolated from the sorted cells. TCRbeta CDR3 regions were sequenced using the immunoSEQ Assay. The table was pulled from immuneACCESS by TCRdb, which kept in-frame rearrangements only. Such tables lose some clones; where checked, under half of the loss comes from unresolved V genes, and the rest has no known cause. The sample table contains around 30,000 clones; only one count was recorded for approximately 86% of them. Roughly 31% of the sample rests with the top ten.

There are a few counts of this clone. Its antigen is still unknown. It has no much larger one-base neighbor in the sample; base qualities were not kept. Relative to germline, V is 1 base shorter and J is 8 bases shorter, with 6 bases between their ends. The CDR3 runs 12 residues from the cysteine to the phenylalanine. Only the CDR3 region is kept as DNA, spanning 36 bases read in frame from base 1. Via the germline V gene, CDR1 is SGHTA and CDR2 FQGNSA. The input for sequencing was CD4+ or CD8+ T cells sorted from blood, taken in a trial of the OX40 agonist ivuxolimab. The chain couples TRBV7-2 to TRBJ2-1, with the D gene too uncertain to name. The sequence derives from an adult with an advanced solid tumor such as melanoma, head and neck, liver or kidney cancer. The nucleotide sequence reads as follows: TGTGCCAGCAGCTTAGTCCGGTATGAGCAGTTCTTC. Its product reads: CASSLVRYEQFF.